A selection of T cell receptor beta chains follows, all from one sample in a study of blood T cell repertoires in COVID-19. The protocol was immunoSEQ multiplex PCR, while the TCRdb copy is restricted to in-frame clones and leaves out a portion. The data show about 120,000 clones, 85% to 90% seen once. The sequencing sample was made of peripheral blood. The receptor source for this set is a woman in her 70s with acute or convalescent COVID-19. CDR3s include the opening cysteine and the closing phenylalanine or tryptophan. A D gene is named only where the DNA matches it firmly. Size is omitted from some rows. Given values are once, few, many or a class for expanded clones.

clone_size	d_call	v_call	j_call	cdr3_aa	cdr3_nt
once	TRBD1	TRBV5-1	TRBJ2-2	CASLDQGDGSGELFF	TGCGCCAGCTTGGACCAGGGGGACGGGTCCGGGGAGCTGTTTTTT
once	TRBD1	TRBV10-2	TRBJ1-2	CASSDSPDRPGYTF	TGCGCCAGCAGTGACTCCCCGGACAGGCCTGGCTACACCTTC
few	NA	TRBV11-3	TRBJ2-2	CASSLGLSTGELFF	TGTGCCAGCAGCTTAGGACTTAGCACCGGGGAGCTGTTTTTT
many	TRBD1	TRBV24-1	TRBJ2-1	CATSDSRTGESYNEQFF	TGTGCCACCAGTGACTCAAGGACAGGGGAATCCTACAATGAGCAGTTCTTC
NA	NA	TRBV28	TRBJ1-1	CASSPPRGPAEAFF	TGTGCCAGCAGTCCCCCGCGAGGTCCCGCTGAAGCTTTCTTT
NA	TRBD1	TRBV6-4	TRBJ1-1	CASSDEGTGSLSDGTEAFF	TGTGCCAGCAGTGACGAGGGGACAGGGTCGCTGAGTGACGGCACTGAAGCTTTCTTT
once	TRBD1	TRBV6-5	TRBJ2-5	CASLDRAQETQYF	TGTGCCAGCCTCGACAGGGCCCAAGAGACCCAGTACTTC
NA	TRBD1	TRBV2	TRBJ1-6	CASSGQGDRPLHF	TGTGCCAGCAGTGGGCAGGGGGATAGGCCCCTCCACTTT
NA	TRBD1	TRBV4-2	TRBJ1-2	CASSQAGTVYGYTF	TGTGCCAGCAGCCAAGCCGGGACAGTCTATGGCTACACCTTC
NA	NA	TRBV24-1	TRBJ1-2	CATSDGRRLGDGYTF	TGTGCCACCAGTGATGGACGGAGGCTAGGAGATGGCTACACCTTC
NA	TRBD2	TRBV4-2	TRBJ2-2	CASSRGTSGSSTNTGELFF	TGTGCCAGCAGCCGAGGGACTAGCGGGAGTAGTACGAACACCGGGGAGCTGTTTTTT
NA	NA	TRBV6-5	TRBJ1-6	CASSYSRMLNSPLHF	TGTGCCAGCAGTTACTCCAGAATGCTCAATTCGCCCCTCCACTTT
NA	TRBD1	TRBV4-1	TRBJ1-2	CASSQGRGQFYGYTF	TGCGCCAGCAGCCAAGGGCGGGGACAGTTCTATGGCTACACCTTC
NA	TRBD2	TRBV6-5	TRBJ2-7	CASSYGAGTTYEQYF	TGTGCCAGCAGTTACGGTGCGGGGACTACCTACGAGCAGTACTTC
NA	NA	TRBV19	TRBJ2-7	CASDTGGGSYEQYF	TGTGCCAGCGACACAGGGGGGGGCTCCTACGAGCAGTACTTC
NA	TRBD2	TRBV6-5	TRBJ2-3	CASSYREGTQYF	TGTGCCAGCAGTTACAGGGAGGGTACGCAGTATTTT
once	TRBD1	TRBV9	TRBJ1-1	CASSVSGTGFTEAFF	TGTGCCAGCAGCGTATCCGGGACAGGGTTCACTGAAGCTTTCTTT
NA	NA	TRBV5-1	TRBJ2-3	CASSLYPGQTSTDTQYF	TGCGCCAGCAGCTTGTATCCAGGACAAACTAGCACAGATACGCAGTATTTT
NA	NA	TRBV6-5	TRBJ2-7	CASRPVNSYEQYF	TGTGCCAGCAGGCCAGTCAATTCCTACGAGCAGTACTTC
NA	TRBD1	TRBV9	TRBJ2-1	CASSVGGQGSYNEQFF	TGTGCCAGCAGCGTAGGCGGACAGGGGTCCTACAATGAGCAGTTCTTC
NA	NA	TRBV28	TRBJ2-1	CAPLDADYSSYNEQFF	TGTGCCCCCCTTGATGCAGATTACAGCTCCTACAATGAGCAGTTCTTC
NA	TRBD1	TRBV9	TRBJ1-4	CASSETGLSNEKLFF	TGTGCCAGCAGCGAGACAGGGCTATCTAATGAAAAACTGTTTTTT
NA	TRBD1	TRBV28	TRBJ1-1	CASRYRGAFF	TGTGCCAGCAGATACAGGGGAGCTTTCTTT
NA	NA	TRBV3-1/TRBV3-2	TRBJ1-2	CASSQGSVAYGYTF	TGTGCCAGCAGCCAAGGGTCGGTCGCCTATGGCTACACCTTC
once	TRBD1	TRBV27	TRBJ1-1	CASSSGQAGVNTEAFF	TGTGCCAGCAGTTCGGGACAGGCAGGGGTGAACACTGAAGCTTTCTTT
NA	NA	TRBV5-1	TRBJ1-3	CASSLGDQGRDTIYF	TGCGCCAGCAGCTTGGGAGACCAGGGAAGGGACACCATATATTTT
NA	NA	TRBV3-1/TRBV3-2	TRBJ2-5	CASSQDEAAQYF	TGTGCCAGCAGCCAAGATGAAGCGGCCCAGTACTTC
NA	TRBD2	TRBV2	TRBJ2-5	CASSGQRGGQETQYF	TGTGCCAGCAGTGGCCAGCGGGGGGGGCAAGAGACCCAGTACTTC